This T cell receptor beta chain was obtained from a study of CD8 T cells in ankylosing spondylitis. The study, taken as a whole, reports: One TCR beta motif, made up of roughly eight highly homologous variants, appeared characteristic of ankylosing spondylitis blood.

TCRdb reanalysed the 5' RACE reads using MiXCR and keeps one entry per CDR3 protein. Among under 200,000 distinct CDR3 sequences, approximately 13% were seen once, and the ten largest hold approximately 11%. The table lists this clonotype with many counts. No antigen is known for it. V was shortened by 0 bases and J by 5 bases, with 16 bases between the two germline ends. The CDR3 has 15 residues. Germline values: CDR1 DFQATT, CDR2 SNEGSKA (reference sequence). The receptor comes from a female donor with ankylosing spondylitis or in good health (not recorded which). The specimen sequenced was blood, either unsorted or a sorted T cell fraction (not recorded which). The chain uses TRBV20-1 and TRBJ2-5; D is undetermined. Written as DNA, the CDR3 is TGCAGTGCTAGAGAGACCCGACCTGGTTTGGAGACCCAGTACTTC. It is translated as CSARETRPGLETQYF.